A single sample is the source of the 26 T cell receptor beta chains below, sequenced in a study of post-analysis software for immune sequencing data. Findings and caveats of the study: TRBV5-6, TRBV5-1 and TRBV20-1 were among several TRBV segments more frequent in patients than controls.

These TCRs' antigens remain unknown. The library was made from cDNA and included unique molecular identifiers. MiXCR, applied by TCRdb to the PCR reads, yields one record per CDR3 protein. The table lists a few hundred thousand distinct CDR3 sequences, 30% to 40% of them singletons. Source material: blood. The receptors were gathered from a girl aged 2-17 years with multiple sclerosis.

The rearrangement uses TRBV19 and TRBJ2-2, with D tentatively TRBD2 (6 bases). Germline CDR1 is LNHDA and CDR2 is SQIVND (reference sequence). Trimming took off 6 bases at V and 6 bases at J, with 20 bases between the two ends. The CDR3 spans 16 residues. Written as DNA, the CDR3 is TGTGCCAGTAGCCTATCGGTTGGAGGGGTCTCCGGGGAGCTGTTTTTT. Translation gives CASSLSVGGVSGELFF.

This clonotype was found a few times. The V and J genes are TRBV10-3 and TRBJ2-3, with TRBD2 as a possible D gene (7 bases). Germline CDR1 is ENHRY and CDR2 is SYGVKD. Trimming removed 6 bases from V and 2 bases from J, with 12 bases in between. The length of the CDR3 is 14 residues. CDR3 sequence reads: CAIRGGPTTDTQYF. In DNA form, the CDR3 reads TGTGCCATCAGGGGGGGGCCTACCACAGATACGCAGTATTTT.

This clonotype came up a few times. Mismatch with germline at one junction end may stem from a read error. This chain joins TRBV7-2 and TRBJ2-1, with no clear D. The CDR3 is made up of 13 amino acids. Germline CDR1 SGHTA, CDR2 FQGNSA. CDR3 in DNA: TGTGCCAGCAGCTTACAGATCTACAGTGAGCAGTTCTTC. It translates to CASSLQIYSEQFF.

This clonotype was detected a few times. The chain uses TRBV7-2 and TRBJ2-5, with 12 bases fitting TRBD2. The J segment lost 2 bases and the V segment lost 6 bases, leaving 10 bases of the junction unmatched. Germline values: CDR1 SGHTA, CDR2 FQGNSA. The length of the CDR3 is 17 residues. The CDR3 bases are TGTGCCAGCAGGCGCCGTCTAACTAGCGGGGGGCAAGAGACCCAGTACTTC. Its protein is CASRRRLTSGGQETQYF. Supplemented by reference TRBV7-2 and TRBJ2-5, the full variable domain reads GAGVSQSPSNKVTEKGKDVELRCDPISGHTALYWYRQSLGQGLEFLIYFQGNSAPDKSGLPSDRFSAERTGGSVSTLTIQRTQQEDSAVYLCASRRRLTSGGQETQYFGPGTRLLVL.

V and J are TRBV3-1 and TRBJ2-3; unclear D gene. The CDR3 contains 13 residues. Trimming cost V 0 bases and J 9 bases, with 10 bases left between them. Germline CDR1 is LGHDT and CDR2 is YNNKEL (reference sequence). The CDR3: CASSQEARGTQYF. CDR3 sequence (DNA): TGTGCCAGCAGCCAAGAAGCGCGAGGCACGCAGTATTTT.

The chain couples TRBV6-5 to TRBJ1-5, with a tentative D call TRBD1 (6 bases). Per the germline V gene, CDR1 is MNHEY and CDR2 is SVGAGI. V was clipped by 7 bases and J by 2 bases, with 9 bases between them. This CDR3 comprises 13 residues. The CDR3 reads CASKQGRNQPQHF. CDR3 coding DNA: TGTGCCAGCAAACAGGGACGCAATCAGCCCCAGCATTTT.

The V and J genes are TRBV6-1 and TRBJ2-1; 9 bases map to TRBD2. The CDR3 extends over 19 amino acids. Trimming took 5 bases from V and 9 from J; bases not matched to a gene: 23. In germline, CDR1 is MNHNS, CDR2 SASEGT. In nucleotides, the CDR3 is TGTGCCAGCAGTCCAAGCGGGGGGTCCGCGCGGGGGCCTTCTTCTGAGCAGTTCTTC. Translating gives CASSPSGGSARGPSSEQFF.

The CDR3 protein is CASSPFNGETQYF. DNA for the CDR3: TGCGCCAGCAGCCCCTTTAATGGGGAGACCCAGTACTTC. The chain is built from TRBV5-1 and TRBJ2-7; no definite D call. The DNA end is a closer match to TRBJ2-5, so the J assignment may be wrong. The V gene's germline CDR1 is SGHRS and CDR2 YFSETQ. The CDR3 contains 13 residues.

The chain joins TRBV3-1 to TRBJ2-1; 9 bases agree with TRBD2. V lost 0 bases to trimming and J lost 7 bases; unmatched junction nucleotides: 4. Germline assignment: CDR1 LGHDT and CDR2 YNNKEL (reference sequence). There are 15 residues in the CDR3. CDR3 DNA sequence: TGTGCCAGCAGCCAAGACGGCGGGGGGGCAAATGAGCAGTTCTTC. This sequence encodes CASSQDGGGANEQFF.

V is TRBV3-1 and J is TRBJ1-2; TRBD1 agrees at 7 bases. This CDR3 is 13 amino acids long. Trimming at V came to 4 bases and at J to 8 bases, leaving 7 bases not matched to a gene. The V gene's germline CDR1 is LGHDT and CDR2 YNNKEL (reference sequence). CDR3 nucleotide sequence: TGTGCCAGCAGCCCCGCAGGGGGGGAAGGCTACACCTTC. It translates to CASSPAGGEGYTF.

This clonotype was picked up a small number of times. The gene calls are TRBV6-6 and TRBJ1-1; D call uncertain. Trimming cost V 0 bases and J 3 bases, with 8 bases left between them. Germline CDR1 is MNHNY and CDR2 is SVGAGI (reference sequence). The CDR3 covers 14 residues. CDR3 sequence: CASSYSPGDTEAFF. The DNA of the CDR3 is TGTGCCAGCAGTTACTCGCCCGGGGACACTGAAGCTTTCTTT.

This clonotype was seen a few times. This chain links TRBV11-2 with TRBJ1-5; maybe TRBD1 (5 bases). Germline V gene sequence: CDR1 SGHAT, CDR2 FQNNGV. V lost 5 bases to trimming and J lost 1 base, with 12 bases between them. The CDR3 covers 15 residues. The CDR3 sequence is CASSPGGGSNQPQHF. Here the CDR3 DNA reads TGTGCCAGCAGCCCCGGCGGGGGGAGCAATCAGCCCCAGCATTTT. Supplemented by reference TRBV11-2 and TRBJ1-5, the full variable domain reads EAGVAQSPRYKIIEKRQSVAFWCNPISGHATLYWYQQILGQGPKLLIQFQNNGVVDDSQLPKDRFSAERLKGVDSTLKIQPAKLEDSAVYLCASSPGGGSNQPQHFGDGTRLSIL.

In nucleotides, the CDR3 is TGTGCCAGCAGTGAGTTGGGACTAGCGCCCTACAATGAGCAGTTCTTC. This translates into CASSELGLAPYNEQFF. The genes are TRBV6-4 and TRBJ2-1, with TRBD2 matching 10 bases. J was trimmed by 2 bases and V by 3 bases; bases with no gene match: 4. The CDR3 runs 16 residues. Germline lookup yields CDR1 MRHNA and CDR2 SNTAGT.

The V call is TRBV7-8, the J call TRBJ2-7; TRBD1 matches at 11 bases. The V and J ends lost 5 bases and 3 bases, in that order; junction bases with no gene match: 15. CDR3 size: 18 residues. Germline CDR1 and CDR2: SGHVS and FQNEAQ. The CDR3, as DNA: TGTGCCAGCAGCCCAAAACGGACAGGGGGCTCCACCTTCTACGAGCAGTACTTC. It codes for CASSPKRTGGSTFYEQYF.

This clonotype occurred a few times. The gene calls are TRBV27 and TRBJ2-1, with 9 positions matching TRBD1. Germline lookup yields CDR1 MNHEY and CDR2 SMNVEV (reference sequence). V gave up 8 bases and J gave up 8 bases; unmatched junction bases: 10. CDR3 length: 14 amino acids. The CDR3 sequence is CASQDRGLVDEQFF. The CDR3 region has the DNA TGTGCCAGCCAGGACAGGGGACTTGTGGATGAGCAGTTCTTC.

The sample holds a few counts of this clonotype. This chain connects TRBV25-1 to TRBJ1-2, with 9 bases matching TRBD1. V lost 1 base and J lost 4; bases outside the gene matches: 4. The CDR3 is made up of 15 amino acids. Per germline, CDR1 MGHDK and CDR2 SYGVNS. CDR3 DNA: TGTGCCAGCAGTGAATCCGGGACAGGGATCTATGGCTACACCTTC. The encoded protein is CASSESGTGIYGYTF.

The V gene is TRBV20-1, the J gene TRBJ1-4; the D is unclear. The CDR3 has 13 residues. Trimming shortened V by 8 bases and J by 0 bases, and 10 bases separated the two germline ends. The V gene's germline CDR1 is DFQATT and CDR2 SNEGSKA (reference sequence). The CDR3 is CSPDASTNEKLFF. CDR3 in DNA: TGCAGTCCTGACGCGTCAACTAATGAAAAACTGTTTTTT.

This clonotype was picked up a small number of times. The chain has TRBV29-1 and TRBJ2-4; D uncertain. Germline V gives CDR1 SQVTM, CDR2 ANQGSEA. Trimming cost V 2 bases and J 1 base, with 12 bases left between them. CDR3 size: 15 residues. CDR3 protein: CSVEPVEGAKNIQYF. The CDR3 DNA follows: TGCAGCGTTGAACCAGTCGAAGGGGCCAAAAACATTCAGTACTTC. Based on the CDR3 plus reference TRBV29-1 and TRBJ2-4, the full variable domain is SAVISQKPSRDICQRGTSLTIQCQVDSQVTMMFWYRQQPGQSLTLIATANQGSEATYESGFVIDKFPISRPNLTFSTLTVSNMSPEDSSIYLCSVEPVEGAKNIQYFGAGTRLSVL.

This clonotype was observed a few times. The chain joins TRBV20-1 to TRBJ2-5; TRBD2 matches at 12 bases. With V trimmed by 3 bases and J by 1 base, 3 bases remained unmatched. CDR1 is DFQATT and CDR2 is SNEGSKA in the germline V gene (reference sequence). There are 15 residues in the CDR3. The CDR3 spells CSASGLAGSQETQYF. The DNA of the CDR3 is TGCAGTGCTAGCGGACTAGCGGGGAGCCAAGAGACCCAGTACTTC.

This chain links TRBV5-4 with TRBJ2-1; 12 bases are a match to TRBD2. Germline V gene data show CDR1 as SGHNT and CDR2 as YYREEE (reference sequence). The CDR3 spans 17 residues. V dropped 5 bases and J dropped 0; count of bases not matched to a gene: 6. The CDR3 loop reads CASRAGLAGSSYNEQFF. DNA of the CDR3: TGTGCCAGCAGGGCCGGACTAGCGGGGAGCTCCTACAATGAGCAGTTCTTC.

This clonotype came up a few times. The germline gene is not matched at one end of the junction; a read error may be the cause. This chain links TRBV10-3 with TRBJ2-5; 8 bases map to TRBD2. CDR1 is ENHRY, CDR2 SYGVKD, per germline. The CDR3 is 18 amino acids. The chain's CDR3 is CATSRQRFQTSEQETQYF. CDR3 in DNA: TGTGCCACCAGTAGACAAAGATTCCAGACTAGCGAACAAGAGACCCAGTACTTC.

This clonotype was counted between two and nine times. This chain uses TRBV27 with TRBJ2-3; 11 positions match TRBD1. J was trimmed by 2 bases and V by 5 bases; bases with no gene match: 3. The germline gives CDR1 MNHEY, CDR2 SMNVEV (reference sequence). This CDR3 is 15 amino acids long. CDR3 sequence: CASSPDRGPTDTQYF. CDR3 bases: TGTGCCAGCAGTCCGGACAGGGGGCCCACAGATACGCAGTATTTT.

The CDR3 bases are TGCAGTGCTAGGGAGAGAGGGGGTTTCTCTCAGCCCCAGCATTTT. Its protein is CSARERGGFSQPQHF. The chain links TRBV20-1 to TRBJ1-5, with a weak D call TRBD1 (6 bases). This CDR3 has 15 residues. Germline V gene sequence: CDR1 DFQATT, CDR2 SNEGSKA (reference sequence). The V gene lost 3 bases and the J gene lost 6 bases, with 18 bases spanning the gap.

This clonotype was picked up one time. The genes are TRBV5-1 and TRBJ1-4, with D uncertain. The CDR3 sequence is 12 residues long. Germline V gene data show CDR1 as SGHRS and CDR2 as YFSETQ. V gave up 1 base and J gave up 4 bases, with 2 bases separating them. CDR3 residues: CASSLNNEKLFF. In nucleotides, the CDR3 is TGCGCCAGCAGCTTGAATAATGAAAAACTGTTTTTT.

The table lists this clonotype with a few counts. The V call is TRBV5-6, the J call TRBJ2-5; 10 nucleotides agree with TRBD1. Germline CDR1 reads SGHDT; CDR2 reads YYEEEE. The CDR3 contains 14 residues. Unmatched junction bases numbered 7, after V lost 0 bases and J lost 11 bases. The CDR3 reads CASSLGQGALEQYF. CDR3 nucleotides: TGTGCCAGCAGCTTGGGACAGGGGGCGCTGGAGCAGTACTTC.

The V gene is TRBV6-4, the J gene TRBJ1-1; D is ambiguous. Trimming removed 4 bases at V and 0 bases at J, with 6 bases between. Germline CDR1 reads MRHNA; CDR2 reads SNTAGT. The CDR3 is 13 residues long. The CDR3, as DNA: TGTGCCAGCAGTGCAGCTCTGAACACTGAAGCTTTCTTT. Encoded protein: CASSAALNTEAFF.